This T cell receptor beta chain was retrieved from a study of tumor and adjacent non-tumor tissue in lung cancer. Study results and limitations: Shorter survival was associated with higher TCR diversity in tumors. Normal lung showed higher cumulative top 100 clone frequency than tumor. Significantly higher TCR diversity was found in tumor than normal lung.

A modified ARM-PCR protocol with three rounds of nested PCR amplified TCRbeta. TCRdb passed the multiplex PCR reads through MiXCR, listing each CDR3 protein once. The sample yields approximately 79,000 distinct CDR3 sequences, 76% seen once. V lost 11 bases, J lost 6 bases, and 19 bases lay in between. In germline, CDR1 is LGHNA, CDR2 YSLEER. The CDR3 is 13 residues long. To note about this clonotype: Its specificity is unknown.

The template was RNA from unsorted bulk tissue. Distant lung tissue was collected more than 3 cm away from the tumor edge. The source of this sequence is a man in his sixties or seventies with non-small cell lung cancer. The sequencing sample was made of distant non-tumor lung tissue. The chain combines TRBV4-3 with TRBJ1-2; D unresolved. For the CDR3, the DNA is TGCGCCTGCAACCAAGAGACAAGGGATGGCTACACCTTC. Translated: CACNQETRDGYTF.